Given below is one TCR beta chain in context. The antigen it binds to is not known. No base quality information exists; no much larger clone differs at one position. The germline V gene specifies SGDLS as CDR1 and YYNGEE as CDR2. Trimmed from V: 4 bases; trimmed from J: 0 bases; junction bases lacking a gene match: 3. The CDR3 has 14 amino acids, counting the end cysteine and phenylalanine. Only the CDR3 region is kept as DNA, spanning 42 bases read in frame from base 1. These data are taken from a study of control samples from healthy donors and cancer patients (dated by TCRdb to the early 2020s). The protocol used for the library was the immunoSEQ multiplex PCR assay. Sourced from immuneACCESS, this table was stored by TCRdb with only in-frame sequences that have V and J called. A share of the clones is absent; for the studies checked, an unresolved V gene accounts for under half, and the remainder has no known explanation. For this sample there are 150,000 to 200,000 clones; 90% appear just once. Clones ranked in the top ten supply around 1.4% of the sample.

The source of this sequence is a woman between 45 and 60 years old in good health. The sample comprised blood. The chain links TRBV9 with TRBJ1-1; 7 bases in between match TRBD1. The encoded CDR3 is CASSPQGVNTEAFF. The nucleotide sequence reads TGTGCCAGCAGCCCCCAGGGGGTGAACACTGAAGCTTTCTTT.